This T cell receptor beta chain was retrieved from a study of tumor-infiltrating lymphocytes in primary liver carcinoma. With a constant-region primer, TCR beta cDNA was made from around 530 ng of total RNA. Three nested multiplex PCR rounds, a slightly modified ARM-PCR, produced the libraries for TCR beta. The first two PCR rounds, nine to ten cycles each, used TRBV1-TRBV30 forward primers and a C-beta reverse primer. MiXCR was run by TCRdb on the multiplex PCR reads, yielding one entry per CDR3 protein. The profile covers about 190,000 distinct CDR3 sequences, with around four fifths appearing a single time and around 18% taken by the ten largest. Germline loops: CDR1 MNHNY, CDR2 SVGAGI (reference sequence). The CDR3 has 14 residues. RNA and DNA were co-extracted from about 19-30 mg of unsorted bulk tissue. Regarding this clonotype: One junction end disagrees with the germline gene, perhaps due to a read error.

The source of this sequence is a man aged 35 to 55 with primary liver carcinoma and hepatitis B virus infection. What was sequenced was tumor tissue from primary liver carcinoma. This sequence joins TRBV6-6 and TRBJ1-2, with D perhaps matching TRBD1 (6 bases). The CDR3, as DNA: TGTGCCAGCCGACCTGCGGGGGGCAGGGAAGGCTACACCTTT. Protein sequence: CASRPAGGREGYTF.